This paragraph covers one T cell receptor beta chain sequence. The data belong to a study of response to subunit inactivated influenza vaccine. Looked up from germline, CDR1 is MNHEY and CDR2 is SVGEGT. Trimming pared 4 bases from V and 1 base from J, leaving 13 bases between. The CDR3 loop spans 15 amino acids. TCRdb recomputed calls from the RT-PCR reads with MiXCR, one row per CDR3 protein. The sample consists of about 540,000 distinct CDR3 sequences, around a quarter of them appearing once. In addition, the sample was reused for a study of T cells expressing NK-cell markers. That study reports: The authors generated TCR beta cDNA through 5'RACE template switching with UMIs. Sorted T-cell subsets CD3+CD56+NKG2C+, CD3+CD56+NKG2C- and CD3+CD56-NKG2C+ were TCR beta-sequenced. In a group of several donors, dominant NKG2C+ clonotypes represented roughly 1.0-8% of CD8+ T cells. Researchers report these clonotypes also headed the CD3+CD56-NKG2C+ fraction in four donors. HCMV specificity of expanded NKG2C+ T cell clones remained unclear.

V is TRBV6-2 or TRBV6-3 and J is TRBJ1-1; D is uncertain. This sequence was found in a man aged 50-59 years who received an inactivated influenza vaccine. Material: CD4+ T cells sorted from PBMCs, obtained about 13 days after vaccination. CDR3 sequence (DNA): TGTGCCAGCAGTTCGCCTGAAGACAAGAACACTGAAGCTTTCTTT. Its protein is CASSSPEDKNTEAFF.